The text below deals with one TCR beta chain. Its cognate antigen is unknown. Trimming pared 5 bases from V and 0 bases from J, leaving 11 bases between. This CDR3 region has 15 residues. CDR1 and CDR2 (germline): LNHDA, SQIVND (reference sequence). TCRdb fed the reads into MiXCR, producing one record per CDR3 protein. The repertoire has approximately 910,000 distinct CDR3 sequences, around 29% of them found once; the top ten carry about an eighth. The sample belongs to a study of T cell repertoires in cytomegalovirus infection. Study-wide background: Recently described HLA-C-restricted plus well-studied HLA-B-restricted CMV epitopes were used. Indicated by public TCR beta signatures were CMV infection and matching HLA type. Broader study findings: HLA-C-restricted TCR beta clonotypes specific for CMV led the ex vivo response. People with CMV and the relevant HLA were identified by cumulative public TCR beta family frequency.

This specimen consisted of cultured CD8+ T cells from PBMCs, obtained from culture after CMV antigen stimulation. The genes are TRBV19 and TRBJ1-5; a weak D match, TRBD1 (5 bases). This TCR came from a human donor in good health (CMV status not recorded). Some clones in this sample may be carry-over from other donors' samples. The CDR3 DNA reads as TGTGCCAGTAGTGCAGGGCCTTATAGCAATCAGCCCCAGCATTTT. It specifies CASSAGPYSNQPQHF.